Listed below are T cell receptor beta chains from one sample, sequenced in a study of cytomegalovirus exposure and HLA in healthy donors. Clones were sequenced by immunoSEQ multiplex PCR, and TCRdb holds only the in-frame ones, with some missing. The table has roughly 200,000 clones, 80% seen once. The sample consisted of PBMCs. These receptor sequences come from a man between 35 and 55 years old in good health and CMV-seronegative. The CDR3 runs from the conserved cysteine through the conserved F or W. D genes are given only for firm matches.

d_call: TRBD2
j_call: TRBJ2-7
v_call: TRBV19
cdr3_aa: CASSIRLAVSYEQYF

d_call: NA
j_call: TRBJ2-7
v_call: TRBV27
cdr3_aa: CASSLSTLAVYEQYF

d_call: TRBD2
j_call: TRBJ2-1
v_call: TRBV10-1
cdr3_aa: CASNSGSNYNEQFF

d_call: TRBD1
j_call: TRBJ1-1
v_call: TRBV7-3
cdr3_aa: CASSWGPGTGKGYTEAFF

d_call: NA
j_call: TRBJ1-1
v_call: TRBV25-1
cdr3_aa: CASSRIGGDTEAFF

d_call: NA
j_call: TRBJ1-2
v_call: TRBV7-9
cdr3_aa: CASSPQGYGYTF

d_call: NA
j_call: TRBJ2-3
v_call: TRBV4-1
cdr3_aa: CASSQDGASTDTQYF

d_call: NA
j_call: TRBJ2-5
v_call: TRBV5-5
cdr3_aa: CASSPDWYSRETQYF

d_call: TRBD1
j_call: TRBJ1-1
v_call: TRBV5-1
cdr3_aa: CASSSQGAGTEAFF

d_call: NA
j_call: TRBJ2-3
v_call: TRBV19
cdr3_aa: CASSPEGGTQYF

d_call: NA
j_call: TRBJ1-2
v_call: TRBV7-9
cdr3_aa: CASSFTNTDGYTF

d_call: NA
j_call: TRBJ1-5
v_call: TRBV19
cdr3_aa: CASSIQGQGQPQHF

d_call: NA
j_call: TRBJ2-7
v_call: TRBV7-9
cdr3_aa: CASSLNRESYEQYF

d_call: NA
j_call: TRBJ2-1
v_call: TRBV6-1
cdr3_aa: CASSEFGTYNEQFF

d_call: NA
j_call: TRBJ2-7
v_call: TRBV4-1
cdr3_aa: CASSQEIPGAWEQYF

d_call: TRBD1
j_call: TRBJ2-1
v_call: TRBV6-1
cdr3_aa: CASSLDRGTYNEQFF

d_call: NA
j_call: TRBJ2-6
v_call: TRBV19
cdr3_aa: CASSSQGSGANVLTF

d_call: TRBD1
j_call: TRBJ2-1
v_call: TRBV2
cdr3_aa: CASSEQQGPYNEQFF

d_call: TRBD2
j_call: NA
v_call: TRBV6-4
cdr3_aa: CASSRLAGPYEQYF

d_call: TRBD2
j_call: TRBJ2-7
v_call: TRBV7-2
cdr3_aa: CASSHLAGGPKGYEQYF

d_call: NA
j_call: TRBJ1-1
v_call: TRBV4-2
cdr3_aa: CASSPTGNTEAFF

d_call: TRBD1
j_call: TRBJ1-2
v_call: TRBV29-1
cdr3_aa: CSVATGAFGYTF

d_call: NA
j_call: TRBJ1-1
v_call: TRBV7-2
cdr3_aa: CASSLGGPVYTEAFF

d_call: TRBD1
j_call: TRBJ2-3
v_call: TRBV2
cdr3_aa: CASSRGQGTTDTQYF

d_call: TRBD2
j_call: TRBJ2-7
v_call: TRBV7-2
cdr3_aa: CASSSDGRGYYEQYF

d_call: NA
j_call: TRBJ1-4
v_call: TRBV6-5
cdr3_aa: CASSSWDMRGEKLFF

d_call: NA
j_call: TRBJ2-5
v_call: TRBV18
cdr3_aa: CASSPPQETQYF

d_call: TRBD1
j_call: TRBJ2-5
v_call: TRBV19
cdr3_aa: CASSSDRGETQYF

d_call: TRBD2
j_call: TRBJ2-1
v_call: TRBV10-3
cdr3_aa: CAIRPGLAESKSSYNEQFF

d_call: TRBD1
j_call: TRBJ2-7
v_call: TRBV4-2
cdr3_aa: CASSHPLSGTGTYEQYF

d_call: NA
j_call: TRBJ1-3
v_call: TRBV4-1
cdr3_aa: CASSHPLSGNTIYF

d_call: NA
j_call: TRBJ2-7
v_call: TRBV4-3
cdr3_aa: CASSQDWGPNEQYF

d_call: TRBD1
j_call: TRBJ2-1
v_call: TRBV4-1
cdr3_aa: CASSPDRVEQFF

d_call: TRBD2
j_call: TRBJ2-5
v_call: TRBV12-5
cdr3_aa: CASCGTSWETQYF

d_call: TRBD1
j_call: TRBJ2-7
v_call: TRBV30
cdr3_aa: CAWGDREDEQYF

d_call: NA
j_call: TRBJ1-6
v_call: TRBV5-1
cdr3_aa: CASSTAGDSPLHF

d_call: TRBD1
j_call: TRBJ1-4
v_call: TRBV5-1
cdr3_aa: CASSSLPGQGPLKLFF

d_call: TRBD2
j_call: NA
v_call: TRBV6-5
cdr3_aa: CASSGLAGGGYEQYF

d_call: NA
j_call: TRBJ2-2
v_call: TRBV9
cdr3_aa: CASSGQHGGPIGELFF

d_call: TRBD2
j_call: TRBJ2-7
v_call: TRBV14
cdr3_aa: CASSPRAGGPLEQYF

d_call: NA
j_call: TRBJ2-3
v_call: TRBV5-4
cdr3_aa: CASTLDFTDTQYF

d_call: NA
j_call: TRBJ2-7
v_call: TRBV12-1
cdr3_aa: CASSMGDRGVHEQYF

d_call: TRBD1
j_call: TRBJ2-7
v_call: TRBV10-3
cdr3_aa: CAARDSSYEQYF

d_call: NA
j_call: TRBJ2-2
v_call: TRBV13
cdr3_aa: CASSYRVGSGELFF

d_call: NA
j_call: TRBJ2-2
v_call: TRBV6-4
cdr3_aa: CASSEAFDTGELFF

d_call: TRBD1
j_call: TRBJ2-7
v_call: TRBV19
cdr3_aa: CASSHPPQGADEQYF

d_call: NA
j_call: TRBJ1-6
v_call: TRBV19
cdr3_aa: CTSSIYGTNNSPLHF

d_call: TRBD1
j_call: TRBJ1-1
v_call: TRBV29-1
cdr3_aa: CSAQGDNTEAFF

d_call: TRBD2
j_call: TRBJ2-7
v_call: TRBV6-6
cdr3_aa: CASTRGGGAAYEQYF

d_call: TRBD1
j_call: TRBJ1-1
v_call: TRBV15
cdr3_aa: CATADRANTEAFF

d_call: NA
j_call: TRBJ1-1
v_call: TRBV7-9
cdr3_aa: CASSPQTAGNTEAFF

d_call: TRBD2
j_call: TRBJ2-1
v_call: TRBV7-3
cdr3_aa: CASSSPDSGRQFF

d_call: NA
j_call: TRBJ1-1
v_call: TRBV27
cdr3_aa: CASSFGGPNTEAFF